Sequencing of this T cell receptor beta chain was carried out in a study of shared clonotypes between healthy human individuals. Notes on the study in general: Of the naive CD4 clonotypes, around 4.9% were shared across several donors. What rarefaction showed was incomplete sorted-subset sequencing despite large depth.

Trimming left V 3 bases short and J 0 bases short, with 19 bases between. The CDR3 extends over 19 amino acids. The germline CDR1 and CDR2 sequences are SGDLS and YYNGEE. Profiled with immunoSEQ multiplex PCR; TCRdb holds only in-frame clones, not every one. This table has roughly 2.5 million clones, about 92% appearing once. On this clone: As yet, its antigen is unknown.

Donors were healthy HIV-negative adults without recently reported acute infections or vaccinations. This sequence was found in a man aged 18 to 29 in good health. V is TRBV9 and J is TRBJ2-6, with D perhaps TRBD2 (7 bases). The specimen sequenced was naive CD4+ T cells sorted from blood. Subset given: CD45RA+ positively selected. CDR3 coding DNA: TGTGCCAGCAGCGGACCGGGGGGCTTTGGCACCTCTGGGGCCAACGTCCTGACTTTC. Translation gives CASSGPGGFGTSGANVLTF.